This TCR beta chain was identified in a study of T-cell memory formation after mild COVID-19. This clonotype was picked up a small number of times. A single record per CDR3 protein comes from TCRdb applying MiXCR to the 5' RACE reads. The sample yields under 300,000 distinct CDR3 sequences, 7.5% to 9.5% seen once. The receptor was derived from a man younger than 35 who had mild COVID-19 (a few samples of this study predate the infection). Cell type and time point are not known. Material for sequencing was PBMCs or a T cell subset sorted from them (not recorded which).

The CDR3 DNA follows: TGTGCCAGCAGCCCCTCCGGGACAGGGAACTATGGCTACACCTTC. This translates into CASSPSGTGNYGYTF. The chain uses TRBV7-9 and TRBJ1-2; 9 bases match TRBD1. CDR1 and CDR2 from the germline V gene are SEHNR and FQNEAQ (reference sequence). The ends lost 5 bases at V and 2 bases at J; junction bases unmatched: 6. CDR3 length: 15 amino acids.